This TCR beta chain originates from a study of cytomegalovirus exposure and HLA in healthy donors. Both 60 Vbeta primers and 13 Jbeta primers went into the PCR. Source study methods: Approximately 87 million unique TCR beta chains, some 11 million shared, were counted in a later analysis. Profiled with immunoSEQ multiplex PCR; TCRdb holds only in-frame clones, not every one. The V and J calls and clone size come from that table; D and trimming were worked out from the DNA. The sample lists about 110,000 clones, 60% to 85% occurring once. Looked up from germline, CDR1 is GTSNPN and CDR2 is SVGIG (reference sequence). The junction had 4 bases not matched to a gene; V was cut back by 2 bases and J by 1 base. The CDR3 is 14 amino acids.

The source is a woman in her 30s in good health and CMV-seronegative. The chain has TRBV30 and TRBJ2-7; the match to TRBD2 covers 8 bases. The specimen was PBMCs. As DNA, the CDR3 is TGTGCCTGGAGTATCGGGGGGGCGTCCTACGAGCAGTACTTC. Protein sequence: CAWSIGGASYEQYF.